The table lists the clone carrying this T cell receptor (beta chain) with a count of one. As yet, its antigen is unknown. The data derive from a study of vaccination and CD4 T cells after COVID-19. Study at large: Convalescent individuals numbered four females and six males, two being Hispanic. Cells received overlapping spike peptides from SARS-CoV-2, HCoV-NL63, HCoV-OC43 and HCoV-229E as stimulation.

Treatment defined: roughly nine-day PBMC culture with coronavirus spike peptide pools or control peptides (ViraFEST assay). Overall study results and limits: Among reactive clones from convalescent patients, a median about 86% appeared only post-vaccination.

CDR1 and CDR2 from the germline V gene are SGDLS and YYNGEE. The length of the CDR3 is 14 residues. Trimming at V came to 4 bases and at J to 3 bases, leaving 6 bases not matched to a gene. Sequenced with the Oncomine TCR Beta short-read assay was DNA taken from cultured CD4+ T cells. Cultured CD4+ T cells were the source of extracted genomic DNA. From the PCR reads, TCRdb called clonotypes with MiXCR, one entry per CDR3 protein. The table lists about 20,000 distinct CDR3 sequences, roughly 45% of them singletons, with about 27% in the top ten. Sample: CD4+ T cells from blood, cultured in vitro, taken before SARS-CoV-2 vaccination. The genes are TRBV9 and TRBJ1-1, with TRBD1 matching 7 bases. This receptor was obtained from a human donor who had recovered from COVID-19. The CDR3 reads CASSLRDSYTEAFF. CDR3 DNA sequence: TGTGCCAGCAGCCTACGGGACAGCTACACTGAAGCTTTCTTT.